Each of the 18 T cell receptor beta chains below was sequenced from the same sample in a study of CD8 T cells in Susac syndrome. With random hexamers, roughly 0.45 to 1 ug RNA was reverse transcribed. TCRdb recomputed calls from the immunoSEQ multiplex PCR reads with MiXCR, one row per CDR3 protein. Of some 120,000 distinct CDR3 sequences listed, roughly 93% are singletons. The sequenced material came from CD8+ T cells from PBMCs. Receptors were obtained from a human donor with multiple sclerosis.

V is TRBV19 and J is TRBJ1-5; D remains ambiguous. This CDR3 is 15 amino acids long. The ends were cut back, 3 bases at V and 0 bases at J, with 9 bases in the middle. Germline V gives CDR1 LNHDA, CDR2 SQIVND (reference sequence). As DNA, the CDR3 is TGTGCCAGTAGTATCGTGACGGTTAGCAATCAGCCCCAGCATTTT. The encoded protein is CASSIVTVSNQPQHF.

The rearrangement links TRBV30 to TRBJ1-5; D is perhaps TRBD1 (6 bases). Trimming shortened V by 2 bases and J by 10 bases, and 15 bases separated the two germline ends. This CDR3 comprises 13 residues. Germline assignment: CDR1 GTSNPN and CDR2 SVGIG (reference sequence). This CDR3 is CAWSSTGRFPQHF. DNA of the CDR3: TGTGCCTGGAGTAGCACAGGGAGATTTCCCCAGCATTTT.

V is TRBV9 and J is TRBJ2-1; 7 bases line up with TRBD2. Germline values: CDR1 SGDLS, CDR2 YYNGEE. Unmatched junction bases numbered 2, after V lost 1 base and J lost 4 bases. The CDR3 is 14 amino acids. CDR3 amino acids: CASSVWGGYNEQFF. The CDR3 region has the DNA TGTGCCAGCAGCGTATGGGGGGGGTACAATGAGCAGTTCTTC.

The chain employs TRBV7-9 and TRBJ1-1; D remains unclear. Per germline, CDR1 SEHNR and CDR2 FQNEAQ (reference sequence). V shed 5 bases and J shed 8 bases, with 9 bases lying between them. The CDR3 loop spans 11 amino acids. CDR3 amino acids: CASSPVGEAFF. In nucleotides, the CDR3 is TGTGCCAGCAGCCCCGTTGGGGAAGCTTTCTTT.

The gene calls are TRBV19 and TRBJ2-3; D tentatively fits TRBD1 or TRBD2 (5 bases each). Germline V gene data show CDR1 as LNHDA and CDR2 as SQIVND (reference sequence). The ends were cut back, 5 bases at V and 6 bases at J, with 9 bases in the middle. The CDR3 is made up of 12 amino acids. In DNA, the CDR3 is TGTGCCAGTAGTCCGGGACGGGATACGCAGTATTTT. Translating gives CASSPGRDTQYF.

This CDR3 reads CASSDGHGWETQYF. The CDR3 DNA reads as TGCGCCAGCAGCGACGGCCATGGCTGGGAGACCCAGTACTTC. The rearrangement links TRBV5-1 to TRBJ2-5; unclear D gene. The ends were cut back, 4 bases at V and 5 bases at J, with 15 bases in the middle. CDR1 SGHRS and CDR2 YFSETQ come from the germline V gene. CDR3 length: 14 residues.

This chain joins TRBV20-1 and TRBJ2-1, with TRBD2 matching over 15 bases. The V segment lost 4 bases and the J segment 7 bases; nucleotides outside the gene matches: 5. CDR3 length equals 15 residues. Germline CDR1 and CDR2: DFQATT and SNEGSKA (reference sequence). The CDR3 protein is CSATGLAGGSNEQFF. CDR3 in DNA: TGCAGTGCTACGGGACTAGCGGGAGGATCAAATGAGCAGTTCTTC.

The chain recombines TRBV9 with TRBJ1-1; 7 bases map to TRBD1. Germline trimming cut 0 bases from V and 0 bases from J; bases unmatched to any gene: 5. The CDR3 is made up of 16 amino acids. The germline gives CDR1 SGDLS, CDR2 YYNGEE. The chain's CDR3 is CASSVESTGMNTEAFF. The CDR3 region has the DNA TGTGCCAGCAGCGTAGAATCGACAGGGATGAACACTGAAGCTTTCTTT.

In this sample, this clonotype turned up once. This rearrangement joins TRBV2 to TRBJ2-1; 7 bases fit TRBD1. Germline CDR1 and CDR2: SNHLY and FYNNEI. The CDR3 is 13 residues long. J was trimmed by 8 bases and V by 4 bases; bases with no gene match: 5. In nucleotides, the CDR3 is TGTGCCAGCAGTGGGAGGACAGGCGATGAGCAGTTCTTC. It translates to CASSGRTGDEQFF.

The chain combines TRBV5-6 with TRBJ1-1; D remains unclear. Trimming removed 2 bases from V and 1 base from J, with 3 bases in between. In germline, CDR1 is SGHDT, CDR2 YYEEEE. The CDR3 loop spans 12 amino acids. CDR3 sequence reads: CASSFQNTEAFF. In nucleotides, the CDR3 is TGTGCCAGCAGCTTTCAGAACACTGAAGCTTTCTTT.

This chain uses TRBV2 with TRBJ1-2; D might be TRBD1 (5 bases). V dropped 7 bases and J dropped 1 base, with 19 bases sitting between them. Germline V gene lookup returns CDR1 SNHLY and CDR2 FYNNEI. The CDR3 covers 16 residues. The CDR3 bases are TGTGCCAGCATAGGGTGGGGAGGGACGGATAACTATGGCTACACCTTC. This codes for CASIGWGGTDNYGYTF.

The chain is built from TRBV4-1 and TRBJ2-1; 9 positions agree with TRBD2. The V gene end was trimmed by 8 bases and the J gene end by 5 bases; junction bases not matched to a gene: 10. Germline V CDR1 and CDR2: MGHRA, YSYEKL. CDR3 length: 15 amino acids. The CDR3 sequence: CASSLLAGTHNEQFF. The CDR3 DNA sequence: TGCGCCAGCTCCCTTCTAGCGGGGACCCACAATGAGCAGTTCTTC.

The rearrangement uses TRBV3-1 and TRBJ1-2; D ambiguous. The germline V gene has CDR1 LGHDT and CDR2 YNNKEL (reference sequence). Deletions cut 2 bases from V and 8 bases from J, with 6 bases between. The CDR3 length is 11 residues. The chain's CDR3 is CASSQKEGYTF. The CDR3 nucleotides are TGTGCCAGCAGCCAAAAGGAGGGCTACACCTTC.

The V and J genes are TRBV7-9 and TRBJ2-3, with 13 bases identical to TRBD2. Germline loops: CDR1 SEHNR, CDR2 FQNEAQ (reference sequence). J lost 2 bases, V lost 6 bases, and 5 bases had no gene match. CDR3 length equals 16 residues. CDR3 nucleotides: TGTGCCAGCAGGCGCGGACTAGCGGGAGCCACAGATACGCAGTATTTT. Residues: CASRRGLAGATDTQYF.

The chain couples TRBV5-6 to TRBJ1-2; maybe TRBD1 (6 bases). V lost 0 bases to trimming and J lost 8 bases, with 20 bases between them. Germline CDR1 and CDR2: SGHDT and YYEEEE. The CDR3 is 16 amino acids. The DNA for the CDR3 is TGTGCCAGCAGCTTGGTTCCAGGGGCGAGCTTAGCCGGCTACACCTTC. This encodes CASSLVPGASLAGYTF.

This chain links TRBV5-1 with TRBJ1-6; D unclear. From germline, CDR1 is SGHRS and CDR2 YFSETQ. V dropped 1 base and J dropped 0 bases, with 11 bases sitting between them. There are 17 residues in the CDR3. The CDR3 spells CASSLPSPFSYNSPLHF. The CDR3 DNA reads TGCGCCAGCAGCTTGCCAAGCCCATTCTCCTATAATTCACCCCTCCACTTT. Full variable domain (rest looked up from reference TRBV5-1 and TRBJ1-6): KAGVTQTPRYLIKTRGQQVTLSCSPISGHRSVSWYQQTPGQGLQFLFEYFSETQRNKGNFPGRFSGRQFSNSRSEMNVSTLELGDSALYLCASSLPSPFSYNSPLHFGNGTRLTVT.

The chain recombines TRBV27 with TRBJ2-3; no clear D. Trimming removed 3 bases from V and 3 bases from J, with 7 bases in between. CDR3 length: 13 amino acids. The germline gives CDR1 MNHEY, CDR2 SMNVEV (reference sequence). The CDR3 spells CASSFLPTDTQYF. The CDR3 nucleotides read TGTGCCAGCAGTTTTCTCCCGACAGATACGCAGTATTTT.

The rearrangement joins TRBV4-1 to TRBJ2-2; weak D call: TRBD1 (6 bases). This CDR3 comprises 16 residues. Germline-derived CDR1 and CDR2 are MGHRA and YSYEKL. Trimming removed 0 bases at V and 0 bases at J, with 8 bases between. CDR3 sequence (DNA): TGCGCCAGCAGCCAAGAGGGGGCATCGAACACCGGGGAGCTGTTTTTT. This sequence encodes CASSQEGASNTGELFF.